The 4 T cell receptor beta chains below come from one sample, sequenced in a study of blood T cell repertoires in COVID-19. The repertoire was sequenced with immunoSEQ multiplex PCR; TCRdb's copy has only in-frame clones and lacks some. The sample contains 120,000 or so clones, more than 60% of which appear only once. The sequencing input was peripheral blood. Every receptor here comes from a man between 65 and 85 years old with acute or convalescent COVID-19.

This clone has a single count. V usage is TRBV6-2 or TRBV6-3 and J usage is TRBJ1-3; 10 bases agree with TRBD1. Germline V gives CDR1 MNHEY, CDR2 SVGEGT. V lost 2 bases to trimming and J lost 0 bases; unmatched junction nucleotides: 16. This CDR3 has 21 residues. CDR3 region: CASSYLTGTGARGTSGNTIYF. The CDR3 DNA reads as TGTGCCAGCAGTTACCTTACCGGGACAGGGGCCCGCGGAACCTCTGGAAACACCATATATTTT.

The V gene is TRBV11-3, the J gene TRBJ1-5; 9 bases line up with TRBD1. Trimming removed 5 bases from V and 3 bases from J; junction bases left unmatched: 14. Germline V gene sequence: CDR1 SGHNT, CDR2 YENEEA. There are 18 residues in the CDR3. The DNA for the CDR3 is TGTGCCAGCAGCCACATCCCTACTTACAGGGGGCTCAATCAGCCCCAGCATTTT. This gives the protein CASSHIPTYRGLNQPQHF.

This clone has only one observation. This chain links TRBV11-3 with TRBJ2-5; D is perhaps TRBD1 (5 bases). Trimming took 5 bases from V and 5 from J, leaving 18 bases between them. The CDR3 totals 15 residues. Germline loops: CDR1 SGHNT, CDR2 YENEEA. This CDR3 is CASSPLRTSGETQYF. The CDR3 DNA reads TGTGCCAGCAGCCCCCTTCGCACCTCAGGGGAGACCCAGTACTTC. The complete variable domain, with remaining parts taken from reference TRBV11-3 and TRBJ2-5, reads EAGVVQSPRYKIIEKKQPVAFWCNPISGHNTLYWYLQNLGQGPELLIRYENEEAVDDSQLPKDRFSAERLKGVDSTLKIQPAELGDSAVYLCASSPLRTSGETQYFGPGTRLLVL.

The chain combines TRBV30 with TRBJ1-2, with D tentatively TRBD1 (6 bases). Between the trimmed V and J ends, which lost 4 bases and 7 bases, there was a span of 16 bases. Germline V gives CDR1 GTSNPN, CDR2 SVGIG (reference sequence). This CDR3 spans 13 amino acids. CDR3 nucleotide sequence: TGTGCCTGGACCCAAACCACAGGGTCTGGCTACACCTTC. As protein: CAWTQTTGSGYTF. Drawing the rest from reference TRBV30 and TRBJ1-2, the complete variable domain is SQTIHQWPATLVQPVGSPLSLECTVEGTSNPNLYWYRQAAGRGLQLLFYSVGIGQISSEVPQNLSASRPQDRQFILSSKKLLLSDSGFYLCAWTQTTGSGYTFGSGTRLTVV.